Given below is one T cell receptor (beta chain) in context. What it binds is not known. Trimming pared 5 bases from V and 2 bases from J, leaving 13 bases between. This CDR3 is 14 amino acids long. The germline gives CDR1 MDHEN, CDR2 SYDVKM. The data derive from a study of cytomegalovirus exposure and HLA in healthy donors. Study-wide results and caveats: Prediction of most subjects' HLA-A and HLA-B alleles by TCR beta sequences was reportedly accurate. High specificity and sensitivity for cytomegalovirus status were reported for the classifier.

PCR used 60 Vbeta primers and 13 Jbeta primers. Sequenced by immunoSEQ multiplex PCR; TCRdb stores in-frame clones only, minus some. This repertoire includes tens of thousands of clones. The receptor comes from a man aged 45-65 years in good health and CMV-seronegative. Material: PBMCs. V is TRBV28 and J is TRBJ2-7, with no clear D. CDR3 sequence (DNA): TGTGCCAGCAGTGTCCGGAGAACGGCCTACGAGCAGTACTTC. This translates into CASSVRRTAYEQYF.